Listed below are T cell receptor beta chains from one sample, sequenced in a study of identical twins. TCRdb redid the calling of the 5' RACE reads with MiXCR, one entry per CDR3 protein. The sample consists of approximately 300,000 distinct CDR3 sequences, 8% to 9.5% of them appearing once. These same data were also listed under a study on yellow fever vaccine responses in identical twins.

The sequenced sample was CD8+ T cells sorted from blood. Receptors originate from a woman between 18 and 29 years old in good health. Both conserved end residues are part of each CDR3. D genes are given only for firm matches. A row's size may be missing; if present it is once, few, many or a size class.

J gene	V gene	D gene	clone size	CDR3 DNA	CDR3 protein
TRBJ2-7	TRBV7-2	TRBD2	few	TGTGCCAGCAGCTTAGGCCGGAACGGGGGGGCCCTCTACGAGCAGTACTTC	CASSLGRNGGALYEQYF
TRBJ1-2	TRBV27	NA	many	TGTGCCAGCAGTCCGCGGTCTAGGGCGGGCTACACCTTC	CASSPRSRAGYTF
TRBJ1-6	TRBV7-9	NA	many	TGTGCCAGCAGCTTAGCGCGCTCGTACAGAGATAATTCACCCCTCCACTTT	CASSLARSYRDNSPLHF
TRBJ2-1	TRBV9	NA	NA	TGTGCCAGCGAACAGACCGGAGGTGAGCAGTTCTTC	CASEQTGGEQFF
TRBJ1-3	TRBV21-1	NA	many	TGTGCCAGCAGCAAATTTCGGGGGTCTGGAAACACCATATATTTT	CASSKFRGSGNTIYF
TRBJ1-1	TRBV29-1	NA	few	TGCAGCGTTGCCCCCGCAGAAAATTTCGGCACTGAAGCTTTCTTT	CSVAPAENFGTEAFF
TRBJ1-6	TRBV27	NA	many	TGTGCCAGCAACGTTCCGGGGACACCCCTCCACTTT	CASNVPGTPLHF
TRBJ2-2	TRBV6-6	NA	many	TGTGCCAGCAGTTCACTAGCTTCCGGGGAGCTGTTTTTT	CASSSLASGELFF
TRBJ1-2	TRBV6-1	NA	NA	TGTGCCAGCAGTGTACCCTGGGATGGCTACACCTTC	CASSVPWDGYTF
TRBJ2-5	TRBV30	NA	NA	TGTGCCTCGGACTTGCAAGAGACCCAGTACTTC	CASDLQETQYF
TRBJ1-5	TRBV2	NA	many	TGTGCCAGCAGTGATAGTAGGGCCCTCTATCAGCCCCAGCATTTT	CASSDSRALYQPQHF
TRBJ2-6	TRBV4-3	NA	many	TGCGCCAGCAGCCAAGTTGCGGGCGCTGGGGCCAACGTCCTGACTTTC	CASSQVAGAGANVLTF
TRBJ2-1	TRBV7-2	NA	few	TGTGCCAGCAGCCCCCAGACTAGTTCCAATGAGCAGTTCTTC	CASSPQTSSNEQFF
TRBJ2-3	TRBV7-9	TRBD1	NA	TGTGCCAGCGGGGACAGCTCAACAGATACGCAGTATTTT	CASGDSSTDTQYF
TRBJ2-3	TRBV4-2	NA	many	TGTGCCAGCAGCCAAGAGTTAGCGAGGAGCACAGATACGCAGTATTTT	CASSQELARSTDTQYF
TRBJ2-1	TRBV11-2	NA	many	TGTGCCAGCAGCGCCCTTCGGGCTGAGCAGTTCTTC	CASSALRAEQFF
TRBJ2-1	TRBV4-1	TRBD2	many	TGCGCCAGCAGCCAAGTCCCTACCGAGCGGGGGGGCCTCAATGAGCAGTTCTTC	CASSQVPTERGGLNEQFF
TRBJ2-7	TRBV7-9	NA	NA	TGTGCCAGCAGCTTATATTCAGCTGACGAGCAGTACTTC	CASSLYSADEQYF
TRBJ2-7	TRBV20-1	TRBD2	once	TGCAGTGCTAGTCCAAGCGGGAGTAGGTCCTACGAGCAGTACTTC	CSASPSGSRSYEQYF
TRBJ2-7	TRBV3-1	NA	many	TGTGCCAGCAGCCCCTCCCGGAGCTCCTACGAGCAGTACTTC	CASSPSRSSYEQYF
TRBJ2-2	TRBV4-1	NA	few	TGCGCCAGCAGCCAAGAGGCGGATTTCACCGGGGAGCTGTTTTTT	CASSQEADFTGELFF
TRBJ2-3	TRBV11-2	NA	few	TGTGCCAGCAGAGAAGGTACGCAGTATTTT	CASREGTQYF
TRBJ2-1	TRBV5-5	NA	NA	TGTGCCAGCAGCTTCCTGGGCACCAATGAGCAGTTCTTC	CASSFLGTNEQFF
TRBJ2-3	TRBV7-2	NA	many	TGTGCCAGCAGCTTACCGGGATTCAACACAGATACGCAGTATTTT	CASSLPGFNTDTQYF
TRBJ2-1	TRBV4-3	TRBD2	few	TGCGCCAGCAGCCCCTCATTCGCGGGAGGGTCTGGATTGGGGCAGTTCTTC	CASSPSFAGGSGLGQFF
TRBJ2-2	TRBV24-1	TRBD1	few	TGTGCCACCAGTGATTTTTTCGGCCAGGGGGTCGACACCGGGGAGCTGTTTTTT	CATSDFFGQGVDTGELFF
TRBJ2-1	TRBV3-1	NA	NA	TGTGCCAGCAGCCAAGATGAGGACAGAGAATACAATGAGCAGTTCTTC	CASSQDEDREYNEQFF